The 4 T cell receptor beta chains reported below all come from one sample, sequenced in a study of T cell responses to AZD1222 COVID-19 vaccine. Clones were read by immunoSEQ multiplex PCR, and TCRdb kept only the in-frame ones, dropping some. The sample lists under 150,000 clones; more than 85% were seen once. The input for sequencing was peripheral blood, taken 28 days after the second AZD1222 dose. These receptors came from an adult who received the AZD1222 COVID-19 vaccine.

V is TRBV6-5 and J is TRBJ1-2; 7 nucleotides agree with TRBD1. CDR3 length: 16 amino acids. CDR1 is MNHEY, CDR2 SVGAGI, per germline. Losses at the gene ends were 0 bases for V and 4 bases for J; bases not matched to a gene: 8. CDR3 in DNA: TGTGCCAGCAGTTACTCCCGGGACAGTCTCCCCTATGGCTACACCTTC. Its translation is CASSYSRDSLPYGYTF.

CDR3 coding DNA: TGTGCCAGCAGTTCCCGCGGGAGGGTGGGCCGAGAGACCCAGTACTTC. Its translation: CASSSRGRVGRETQYF. V and J are TRBV2 and TRBJ2-5; 9 nucleotides agree with TRBD2. Trimming removed 5 bases from V and 4 bases from J; junction bases left unmatched: 11. This CDR3 region has 16 residues. Germline V gene lookup returns CDR1 SNHLY and CDR2 FYNNEI. The full variable domain, with the rest looked up from reference TRBV2 and TRBJ2-5, is EPEVTQTPSHQVTQMGQEVILRCVPISNHLYFYWYRQILGQKVEFLVSFYNNEISEKSEIFDDQFSVERPDGSNFTLKIRSTKLEDSAMYFCASSSRGRVGRETQYFGPGTRLLVL.

The chain uses TRBV5-1 and TRBJ2-1, with D possibly TRBD1 on 5 matching bases. The CDR3 length is 14 residues. Germline CDR1 and CDR2: SGHRS and YFSETQ. Trimming stripped 0 bases from V and 2 bases from J, with 6 bases between. The CDR3 loop is CASSLEGTYNEQFF. The CDR3 nucleotides read TGCGCCAGCAGCTTGGAGGGGACCTACAATGAGCAGTTCTTC.

CDR3 amino acids: CASSLGGVDSGNTIYF. CDR3 nucleotide sequence: TGTGCCAGCAGCTTGGGGGGGGTCGACTCTGGAAACACCATATATTTT. The rearrangement joins TRBV5-4 to TRBJ1-3; D possibly corresponds to TRBD1 (5 bases). V was pared by 0 bases and J by 0 bases, with 10 bases between. Germline V gene lookup returns CDR1 SGHNT and CDR2 YYREEE (reference sequence). The CDR3 has 16 residues.